This T cell receptor beta chain was captured by sequencing in a study of technical replicates of blood from several donors. This clone appeared once. This table comes from immunoSEQ multiplex PCR, and its TCRdb copy is limited to in-frame clones, with some not included. This table holds approximately 81,000 clones, 96% found once. Looked up from germline, CDR1 is SGHTA and CDR2 is FQGNSA. The CDR3 has 19 amino acids. V lost 4 bases to trimming and J lost 4 bases; unmatched junction nucleotides: 16. This receptor was identified in a human donor in good health. The chain links TRBV7-2 to TRBJ2-3; the match to TRBD2 covers 11 bases. The specimen sequenced was T cells isolated from PBMCs. This chain's CDR3 is CASSSWLLTSGSTPDTQYF. The CDR3 DNA follows: TGTGCCAGCAGCTCCTGGCTACTAACTAGCGGGAGTACCCCAGATACGCAGTATTTT. The full variable domain, completed using reference TRBV7-2 and TRBJ2-3, is GAGVSQSPSNKVTEKGKDVELRCDPISGHTALYWYRQSLGQGLEFLIYFQGNSAPDKSGLPSDRFSAERTGGSVSTLTIQRTQQEDSAVYLCASSSWLLTSGSTPDTQYFGPGTRLTVL.